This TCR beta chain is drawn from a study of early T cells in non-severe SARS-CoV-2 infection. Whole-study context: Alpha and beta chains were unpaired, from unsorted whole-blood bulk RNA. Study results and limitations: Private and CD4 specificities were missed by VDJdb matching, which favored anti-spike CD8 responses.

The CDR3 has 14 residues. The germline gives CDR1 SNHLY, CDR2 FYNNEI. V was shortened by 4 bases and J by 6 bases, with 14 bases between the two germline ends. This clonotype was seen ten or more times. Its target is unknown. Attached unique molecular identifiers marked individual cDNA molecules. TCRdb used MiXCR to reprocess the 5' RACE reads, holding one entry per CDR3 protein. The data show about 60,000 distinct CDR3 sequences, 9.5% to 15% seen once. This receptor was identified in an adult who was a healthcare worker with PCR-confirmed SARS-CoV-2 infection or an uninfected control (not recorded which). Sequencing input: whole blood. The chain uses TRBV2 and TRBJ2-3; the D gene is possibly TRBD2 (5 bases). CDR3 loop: CASSALGGSDTQYF. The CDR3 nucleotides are TGTGCCAGCAGTGCGCTTGGAGGATCGGATACGCAGTATTTT.